Given below is one T cell receptor (beta chain) in context. The antigen is not known. This specimen includes other DNA sequences encoding the same CDR3. Libraries were prepared by immunoSEQ multiplex PCR; TCRdb keeps only in-frame clonotypes and omits some of them. The top ten hold 0.36% of the sample, which has some 2,500,000 clones, 93% seen once. The data were taken from a study of shared clonotypes between healthy human individuals. Study-level points and caveats: Non-shared clonotypes showed lower generation probabilities than clonotypes common to all four donors.

The healthy adult donors were HIV-negative and reported no recent acute infections or vaccinations. CDR3 size: 13 residues. Germline V gene data show CDR1 as SQVTM and CDR2 as ANQGSEA. Trimming removed 4 bases from V and 5 bases from J; junction bases left unmatched: 7. The V gene is TRBV29-1, the J gene TRBJ1-2; TRBD1 matches at 7 bases. The origin of this receptor is a man between 18 and 35 years old in good health. Some clones in this sample may be carry-over from other donors' samples. Sequenced input: naive CD4+ T cells from PBMCs. The subset denotes: CD45RA+ positively selected. As DNA, the CDR3 is TGCAGCGTTGGAGGGACAGTAAATTATGGCTACACCTTC. Amino acid sequence: CSVGGTVNYGYTF.